The text below deals with one TCR beta chain. Its specificity is not known. Template switching added a universal primer site; cDNA carried unique molecular identifiers. TCRdb re-called the 5' RACE reads with MiXCR, one entry per CDR3 protein. The sample gives more than 1.5 million distinct CDR3 sequences, more than 30% of which show up once; about 0.27% is in the top ten. This sample was taken from a study of identical twins. Study-wide points: Potential partial confounding of zero-insertion analyses by invariant MAIT and iNKT cells was noted.

Trimming removed 3 bases from V and 3 bases from J, with 10 bases in between. The CDR3 loop spans 14 amino acids. Germline CDR1 reads SGHRS; CDR2 reads YFSETQ. The specimen sequenced was cord blood. The genes are TRBV5-1 and TRBJ2-1; possibly TRBD1 or TRBD2 for D (5 bases each). The TCR comes from a newborn girl in good health. Here the CDR3 DNA reads TGCGCCAGCAGCTGGGGGACCCTCTACAATGAGCAGTTCTTC. This gives the protein CASSWGTLYNEQFF.